The rows below give T cell receptor beta chains drawn from one sample of a study of CD8 T cells in ankylosing spondylitis. TCRdb used MiXCR to reprocess the 5' RACE reads, holding one entry per CDR3 protein. The repertoire holds about 240,000 distinct CDR3 sequences, more than 20% seen once, with approximately 0.61% in the top ten. The material sequenced was blood, either unsorted or a sorted T cell fraction (not recorded which). These receptors were taken from a male donor with ankylosing spondylitis or in good health (not recorded which). CDR3s include the opening cysteine and the closing phenylalanine or tryptophan. A D gene is named only where the DNA matches it firmly. Part of the rows lack a size; the others show once, few, many or a class for expanded clones.

NA	TRBV18	TRBJ1-1	once	CASSSGPSREAFF	TGTGCCAGCTCATCTGGGCCTTCAAGGGAGGCTTTCTTT
TRBD1	TRBV20-1	TRBJ2-7	NA	CSASPGQSYEQYF	TGCAGTGCTAGCCCGGGACAGAGCTACGAGCAGTACTTC
TRBD1	TRBV19	TRBJ2-5	NA	CASRPQGASGETQYF	TGTGCCAGTAGGCCACAGGGGGCATCGGGGGAGACCCAGTACTTC
NA	TRBV20-1	TRBJ2-7	few	CSASSVDMVGYEQYF	TGCAGTGCTAGTTCGGTGGACATGGTGGGATACGAGCAGTACTTC
TRBD2	TRBV20-1	TRBJ2-5	few	CSASRLAGKETQYF	TGCAGTGCCAGCCGGCTAGCGGGGAAAGAGACCCAGTACTTC
TRBD1	TRBV12-3/TRBV12-4	TRBJ2-1	NA	CASSFEQGANNEQFF	TGTGCCAGCAGTTTCGAGCAGGGGGCTAACAATGAGCAGTTCTTC
NA	TRBV29-1	TRBJ2-1	NA	CSARSGNEQFF	TGCAGCGCCAGGAGTGGTAATGAGCAGTTCTTC
NA	TRBV20-1	TRBJ2-3	NA	CSARDQGVGPSTDTQYF	TGCAGTGCTAGGGATCAAGGGGTCGGCCCTTCCACAGATACGCAGTATTTT
NA	TRBV6-5	TRBJ2-7	NA	CASSYEAGDNYEQYF	TGTGCCAGCAGTTACGAAGCAGGGGACAACTACGAGCAGTACTTC
TRBD1	TRBV6-1	TRBJ1-2	NA	CASTRTGGNYGYTF	TGTGCCAGCACTCGGACAGGGGGTAACTATGGCTACACCTTC
NA	TRBV18	TRBJ2-3	NA	CASSPRAGSTDTQYF	TGTGCCAGCTCACCACGGGCAGGGAGCACAGATACGCAGTATTTT
NA	TRBV20-1	TRBJ2-1	NA	CSAPGGGSYNEQFF	TGCAGTGCCCCCGGAGGGGGCTCCTACAATGAGCAGTTCTTC
NA	TRBV20-1	TRBJ2-7	NA	CSASWANAGEQYF	TGCAGTGCTAGCTGGGCCAACGCTGGCGAGCAGTACTTC
NA	TRBV6-5	TRBJ1-2	NA	CASSYLGPDTGYTF	TGTGCCAGCAGTTACTTGGGACCAGATACGGGCTACACCTTC
NA	TRBV6-5	TRBJ2-1	NA	CASSSPTAVTMGNEQFF	TGTGCCAGCAGTTCCCCAACGGCGGTTACAATGGGCAATGAGCAGTTCTTC
TRBD1	TRBV20-1	TRBJ2-7	NA	CSALGQGYEQYF	TGCAGTGCGCTTGGACAGGGATACGAGCAGTACTTC
NA	TRBV7-9	TRBJ2-7	few	CASSPRWEEQYF	TGTGCCAGCAGCCCAAGGTGGGAAGAGCAGTACTTC
TRBD1	TRBV5-4	TRBJ2-1	NA	CASLHRGEDNEQFF	TGTGCCAGCTTGCACAGGGGGGAGGACAATGAGCAGTTCTTC
TRBD2	TRBV6-1	TRBJ2-3	NA	CASRGLAGARGSTDTQYF	TGTGCCAGCAGGGGACTAGCGGGGGCCCGAGGGTCCACAGATACGCAGTATTTT
TRBD2	TRBV29-1	TRBJ2-1	many	CSVFTLAGSSYNEQFF	TGCAGCGTTTTTACCCTAGCGGGGAGCTCCTACAATGAGCAGTTCTTC
NA	TRBV20-1	TRBJ2-3	NA	CSRRGQNTQYF	TGCAGCCGGAGAGGGCAAAATACGCAGTATTTT
NA	TRBV7-2	TRBJ2-7	NA	CASSLWDGSYEQYF	TGTGCCAGCAGCTTATGGGACGGTTCCTACGAGCAGTACTTC
NA	TRBV15	TRBJ1-5	many	CATSRVDQPQHF	TGTGCCACCAGCAGAGTGGATCAGCCCCAGCATTTT
NA	TRBV20-1	TRBJ1-1	many	CSARDELGMRAFF	TGCAGTGCTAGAGATGAGTTGGGAATGAGAGCTTTCTTT
TRBD2	TRBV29-1	TRBJ2-1	NA	CSATRAGLAGRPVDEQFF	TGCAGCGCCACCAGGGCCGGACTAGCGGGGCGCCCCGTTGATGAGCAGTTCTTC
NA	TRBV20-1	TRBJ2-5	few	CSASGYWGSDQETQYF	TGCAGTGCTAGCGGGTATTGGGGAAGCGACCAAGAGACCCAGTACTTC
NA	TRBV12-3/TRBV12-4	TRBJ2-5	NA	CASSLDGQETQYF	TGTGCCAGCAGTCTCGACGGACAAGAGACCCAGTACTTC
NA	TRBV7-3	TRBJ2-3	NA	CASSYGVTDTQYF	TGTGCCAGCAGCTATGGGGTCACAGATACGCAGTATTTT
NA	TRBV29-1	TRBJ1-1	many	CSGGNTEAFF	TGCAGCGGGGGGAACACTGAAGCTTTCTTT
TRBD1	TRBV29-1	TRBJ2-1	NA	CSGRTGGYNEQFF	TGCAGCGGTCGGACAGGGGGGTACAATGAGCAGTTCTTC
NA	TRBV19	TRBJ2-7	few	CASSDQAEGYEQYF	TGTGCCAGTAGTGACCAGGCCGAGGGCTACGAGCAGTACTTC
NA	TRBV2	TRBJ2-5	NA	CASTGAGQETQYF	TGTGCCAGCACGGGGGCAGGGCAAGAGACCCAGTACTTC
TRBD1	TRBV5-1	TRBJ1-1	many	CASSPGQASEAFF	TGCGCCAGCAGCCCAGGACAGGCTTCTGAAGCTTTCTTT
TRBD2	TRBV9	TRBJ2-7	NA	CASSDIAGSSSYEQYF	TGTGCCAGCAGCGATATAGCGGGGTCCAGCTCCTACGAGCAGTACTTC
TRBD2	TRBV10-3	TRBJ2-7	NA	CAISTSGGASEQYF	TGTGCCATCAGTACTAGCGGGGGGGCCTCCGAGCAGTACTTC
NA	TRBV5-5	TRBJ2-7	once	CASSRGLTCEQYF	TGTGCCAGCAGCCGCGGACTAACCTGCGAGCAGTACTTC
NA	TRBV27	TRBJ1-6	many	CASSRNTGPRSYNSPLHF	TGTGCCAGCAGTCGAAATACCGGACCGAGGTCCTATAATTCACCCCTCCACTTT
NA	TRBV7-2	TRBJ1-1	few	CASSPRVGYTEAFF	TGTGCCAGCAGCCCCCGGGTAGGTTACACTGAAGCTTTCTTT
NA	TRBV20-1	TRBJ1-4	many	CSARRGRSNEKLFF	TGCAGTGCCAGAAGGGGCAGGTCTAATGAAAAACTGTTTTTT
NA	TRBV20-1	TRBJ1-4	many	CSVYEGGDEKLFF	TGCAGTGTGTATGAGGGAGGGGATGAAAAACTGTTTTTT
NA	TRBV2	TRBJ2-3	once	CASSVQSGTTQYF	TGTGCCAGCAGTGTACAGTCTGGGACTACGCAGTATTTT
NA	TRBV5-5	TRBJ2-2	NA	CASSFGPKSTGELFF	TGTGCCAGCAGCTTCGGGCCAAAAAGCACCGGGGAGCTGTTTTTT
NA	TRBV5-1	TRBJ2-3	many	CASSRLGQQGEGDTQYF	TGCGCCAGCAGCCGCCTTGGTCAACAGGGCGAGGGAGATACGCAGTATTTT
TRBD1	TRBV25-1	TRBJ2-2	few	CASIGQGVTGELFF	TGTGCCAGCATCGGACAGGGTGTCACCGGGGAGCTGTTTTTT